In its sample, the clone carrying this TCR beta chain was seen a few times. The sample comes from a study of preoperative IRX-2 immunotherapy in early breast cancer. This CDR3 has 11 amino acids. Per the germline V gene, CDR1 is SNHLY and CDR2 is FYNNEI. The trim removed 9 bases at V and 5 bases at J, leaving 3 bases unmatched. The protocol was immunoSEQ multiplex PCR, while the TCRdb copy is restricted to in-frame clones and leaves out a portion. The top ten clones hold roughly 28% of a sample with around 13,000 clones, under 95% of them seen once. Treatment described: preoperative locoregional IRX-2 cytokine immunotherapy. This phase Ib study tested locoregional IRX-2 cytokine immunotherapy given before surgery.

The genes are TRBV2 and TRBJ1-1, with TRBD1 identical over 7 bases. Sample acquisition took place from a patient treated with IRX-2 immunotherapy. This TCR derives from a human donor with breast cancer. The CDR3 nucleotides are TGTGCCAGTAAACAGGGGACTGAAGCTTTCTTT. Amino acids: CASKQGTEAFF.